This T cell receptor beta chain was captured by sequencing in a study of Tregs in tolerant kidney transplant recipients. CDR1 MDHEN and CDR2 SYDVKM come from the germline V gene. The CDR3 has 14 amino acids. The germline V and J ends were trimmed by 7 bases and 5 bases, with 17 bases remaining between them. This table comes from immunoSEQ multiplex PCR, and its TCRdb copy is limited to in-frame clones, with some not included. The profile covers over 60,000 clones, with about 89% appearing a single time and approximately 0.39% taken by the ten largest. The origin of this receptor is a human donor who received a combined kidney and bone marrow transplant. Sequenced material: CD4+ T cells from blood, taken before the transplant. The chain joins TRBV28 to TRBJ1-1; tentatively, D is TRBD1 (6 bases). The CDR3 coding sequence is TGTGCCAGCACCGCCGCGGGGGCCTATACTGAAGCTTTCTTT. It is translated as CASTAAGAYTEAFF.